These 20 T cell receptor beta chains came from one sample sequenced in a study of blood T cell repertoires in COVID-19. Clones were read by immunoSEQ multiplex PCR, and TCRdb kept only the in-frame ones, dropping some. The sample shows about 130,000 clones, around 86% of them seen only once. The material sequenced was peripheral blood. The receptor source for this set is a woman aged 70 to 79 with COVID-19, enrolled during active disease.

This clone was counted once. V gene TRBV28 combines with J gene TRBJ2-5; 9 bases match TRBD1. This CDR3 comprises 16 residues. Germline CDR1 reads MDHEN; CDR2 reads SYDVKM. V shed 4 bases and J 5 bases; nucleotides not matched to a gene: 11. The chain's CDR3 is CASSSPGQGSGETQYF. CDR3 coding DNA: TGTGCCAGCAGTTCACCGGGACAGGGCAGCGGCGAGACCCAGTACTTC.

J is TRBJ2-7 and V is TRBV4-2, with 7 bases lining up with TRBD2. The junction had 6 bases not matched to a gene; V was cut back by 4 bases and J by 3 bases. The CDR3 has 14 residues. The germline gives CDR1 LGHNA, CDR2 YNFKEQ. CDR3 nucleotides: TGTGCCAGCAGCCTCCAGCGGGGAAACTACGAGCAGTACTTC. Its translation is CASSLQRGNYEQYF.

The genes are TRBV5-4 and TRBJ1-1; D remains unclear. Germline lookup yields CDR1 SGHNT and CDR2 YYREEE (reference sequence). V was cut by 0 bases and J by 0 bases, with 6 bases left in between. This CDR3 contains 14 residues. The CDR3 loop reads CASSLGQVNTEAFF. The CDR3 DNA is TGTGCCAGCAGCTTGGGCCAGGTGAACACTGAAGCTTTCTTT.

This clone was seen a single time. The chain recombines TRBV5-4 with TRBJ1-2; TRBD1 matches at 8 bases. CDR3 size: 15 residues. V dropped 4 bases and J dropped 7; count of bases not matched to a gene: 12. Per the germline V gene, CDR1 is SGHNT and CDR2 is YYREEE (reference sequence). CDR3: CASSLTYRGAVGYTF. The CDR3 DNA reads as TGTGCCAGCAGCCTAACATACAGGGGGGCGGTTGGCTACACCTTC. The complete variable domain, with remaining parts taken from reference TRBV5-4 and TRBJ1-2, reads ETGVTQSPTHLIKTRGQQVTLRCSSQSGHNTVSWYQQALGQGPQFIFQYYREEENGRGNFPPRFSGLQFPNYSSELNVNALELDDSALYLCASSLTYRGAVGYTFGSGTRLTVV.

This chain links TRBV2 with TRBJ2-5; the D gene is possibly TRBD1 (5 bases). V lost 7 bases and J 5 bases, leaving 20 bases between the germline ends. From germline, CDR1 is SNHLY and CDR2 FYNNEI. CDR3 length equals 15 residues. The CDR3 nucleotides are TGTGCCAGCACCAAGAAAGGGGCGTTGGGGGAGACCCAGTACTTC. It yields the protein CASTKKGALGETQYF.

V and J are TRBV28 and TRBJ1-5; D is unclear. The CDR3 has 15 amino acids. Trimming cost V 2 bases and J 5 bases, with 13 bases left between them. Germline V gene data show CDR1 as MDHEN and CDR2 as SYDVKM. DNA for the CDR3: TGTGCCAGCAGTTTACCGTCGGGAGGCCATCAGCCCCAGCATTTT. The encoded protein is CASSLPSGGHQPQHF.

There are a few counts of this clone. The chain employs TRBV10-3 and TRBJ1-5; D is ambiguous. The CDR3 covers 17 residues. The V end lost 3 bases, the J end lost 0 bases, and 15 bases lay between the germline ends. The V gene's germline CDR1 is ENHRY and CDR2 SYGVKD. In DNA, the CDR3 is TGTGCCATCAGTGATCGGGTCGGGCGGGATAGCAATCAGCCCCAGCATTTT. It codes for CAISDRVGRDSNQPQHF.

The rearrangement joins TRBV11-2 to TRBJ2-2; D gene uncertain. CDR3 length: 15 amino acids. The germline V gene encodes CDR1 SGHAT and CDR2 FQNNGV. The V end was cut by 1 base, the J end by 6 bases, with 12 bases between. The CDR3 nucleotides are TGTGCCAGCAGCTTAGCAGGTTACGTAGCCGGGGAGCTGTTTTTT. It encodes CASSLAGYVAGELFF.

The genes are TRBV14 and TRBJ1-5; possible D gene TRBD1, 6 bases. The germline V and J ends were trimmed by 2 bases and 7 bases, with 9 bases remaining between them. Looked up from germline, CDR1 is SGHDN and CDR2 is FVKESK. The CDR3 consists of 13 residues. The chain's CDR3 is CASSQTTGQPQHF. The CDR3 bases are TGTGCCAGCAGCCAAACTACAGGGCAGCCCCAGCATTTT. The full variable domain, with the rest looked up from reference TRBV14 and TRBJ1-5, is EAGVTQFPSHSVIEKGQTVTLRCDPISGHDNLYWYRRVMGKEIKFLLHFVKESKQDESGMPNNRFLAERTGGTYSTLKVQPAELEDSGVYFCASSQTTGQPQHFGDGTRLSIL.

CDR3 coding DNA: TGTGCCAGCAGTTGGGACATCCTTTCTGGAAACACCATATATTTT. Translation: CASSWDILSGNTIYF. The gene calls are TRBV6-5 and TRBJ1-3; tentative D call: TRBD1 (6 bases). The germline V and J ends were trimmed by 4 bases and 1 base, with 11 bases remaining between them. The CDR3 is 15 amino acids. Germline V gene sequence: CDR1 MNHEY, CDR2 SVGAGI.

The rearrangement uses TRBV6-1 and TRBJ1-1; no clear D. The CDR3 is made up of 14 amino acids. V was trimmed by 2 bases and J by 4 bases, leaving 11 bases between them. Germline V gives CDR1 MNHNS, CDR2 SASEGT. Here the CDR3 reads CASSETSRVTEAFF. CDR3 DNA sequence: TGTGCCAGCAGTGAAACGAGTCGGGTCACTGAAGCTTTCTTT.

The chain couples TRBV18 to TRBJ2-1, with 10 bases that match TRBD2. Germline V gene sequence: CDR1 KGHSH, CDR2 LQKENI. After removal of 2 bases from V and 5 bases from J, the junction contained 9 bases not matched to a gene. The CDR3 is 17 residues long. The CDR3: CASSPGLADTRHNEQFF. Here the CDR3 DNA reads TGTGCCAGCTCACCAGGACTAGCGGACACGAGGCACAATGAGCAGTTCTTC.

The chain has TRBV9 and TRBJ1-1; no clear D gene. Germline V CDR1 and CDR2: SGDLS, YYNGEE. This CDR3 spans 14 amino acids. Trimming stripped 4 bases from V and 1 base from J, with 11 bases between. CDR3 in DNA: TGTGCCAGCAGCCAGGAGGAAAAGAACACTGAAGCTTTCTTT. Encoded protein: CASSQEEKNTEAFF.

This sequence joins TRBV9 and TRBJ1-5; the match to TRBD1 covers 8 bases. The junction had 10 bases not matched to a gene; V was cut back by 4 bases and J by 7 bases. This CDR3 comprises 15 residues. Germline loops: CDR1 SGDLS, CDR2 YYNGEE. The CDR3 DNA is TGTGCCAGCAGCCCAAGGACAGGGATAGGGCAGCCCCAGCATTTT. Its protein product is CASSPRTGIGQPQHF.

The chain carries TRBV18 and TRBJ2-1, with 9 bases fitting TRBD1. Looked up from germline, CDR1 is KGHSH and CDR2 is LQKENI. Trimming took 3 bases from V and 7 from J; bases not matched to a gene: 4. The CDR3 length is 14 residues. CDR3 in amino acids: CASSPPTGGNEQFF. CDR3 in DNA: TGTGCCAGCTCACCGCCGACAGGGGGTAATGAGCAGTTCTTC.

V is TRBV9 and J is TRBJ2-1; D uncertain. Germline CDR1 SGDLS, CDR2 YYNGEE. V was clipped by 3 bases and J by 3 bases, with 4 bases between them. This CDR3 spans 12 amino acids. The CDR3 here is CASSANYNEQFF. The CDR3 DNA is TGTGCCAGCAGCGCCAACTACAATGAGCAGTTCTTC.

In its sample, this clone was seen a few times. Here the CDR3 DNA reads TGTGCCAGCAGTCAGGGACTAGCCGCAGATACGCAGTATTTT. The encoded protein is CASSQGLAADTQYF. The chain recombines TRBV7-3 with TRBJ2-3; 9 bases are a match to TRBD2. The CDR3 extends over 14 amino acids. Trimming cost V 6 bases and J 4 bases; bases outside gene matches: 5. Germline V gene sequence: CDR1 SGHTA, CDR2 FQGTGA.

This clone appeared a single time. J is TRBJ2-1 and V is TRBV28; D uncertain. V shed 5 bases and J shed 6 bases, with 8 bases lying between them. The CDR3 has 12 residues. Germline V gene data show CDR1 as MDHEN and CDR2 as SYDVKM. The CDR3 region has the DNA TGTGCCAGCAGTAAATCTGTCAATGAGCAGTTCTTC. Amino acid sequence: CASSKSVNEQFF.

V is TRBV7-8 and J is TRBJ1-2; no reliable D call. V was trimmed by 1 base and J by 5 bases, leaving 11 bases between them. The CDR3 is made up of 14 amino acids. Germline values: CDR1 SGHVS, CDR2 FQNEAQ. CDR3 nucleotides: TGTGCCAGCAGCTTAGATTCCCTCAGTTATGGCTACACCTTC. The encoded protein is CASSLDSLSYGYTF. The full variable domain, in which reference TRBV7-8 and TRBJ1-2 provide the parts outside the CDR3, is GAGVSQSPRYKVAKRGQDVALRCDPISGHVSLFWYQQALGQGPEFLTYFQNEAQLDKSGLPSDRFFAERPEGSVSTLKIQRTQQEDSAVYLCASSLDSLSYGYTFGSGTRLTVV.

V gene TRBV5-4 combines with J gene TRBJ1-6, with D possibly being TRBD1 (6 bases). V shed 5 bases and J shed 0 bases, with 6 bases lying between them. The V gene's germline CDR1 is SGHNT and CDR2 YYREEE (reference sequence). The CDR3 runs 14 residues. The CDR3 protein is CASRDSSYNSPLHF. Here the CDR3 DNA reads TGTGCCAGCAGGGACAGCTCCTATAATTCACCCCTCCACTTT.